The 3 T cell receptor beta chains listed next were all sequenced from one sample in a study of type 1 regulatory T cells. TCRdb used MiXCR to reprocess the reads, holding one entry per CDR3 protein. The table includes 80,000 to 100,000 distinct CDR3 sequences, about a third detected once. Sequences were obtained from CD4+ T cells, either the whole sample or a sorted fraction (not recorded which). These receptor sequences come from a human donor in good health.

In its sample, this clonotype was seen a few times. The J gene is TRBJ2-7, the V gene TRBV7-9; D gene uncertain. Trimming shortened V by 1 base and J by 0 bases, and 7 bases separated the two germline ends. The V gene's germline CDR1 is SEHNR and CDR2 FQNEAQ (reference sequence). This CDR3 contains 14 residues. CDR3 nucleotide sequence: TGTGCCAGCAGCTTAGGTGGCAACTCCTACGAGCAGTACTTC. This encodes CASSLGGNSYEQYF.

The gene calls are TRBV24-1 and TRBJ2-1; 13 bases fit TRBD2. The J segment lost 2 bases and the V segment lost 4 bases, leaving 4 bases of the junction unmatched. Per germline, CDR1 KGHDR and CDR2 SFDVKD. The CDR3 is 17 residues long. The CDR3: CATSDPGLAGPYNEQFF. The CDR3 DNA follows: TGTGCCACCAGTGACCCGGGACTAGCGGGACCCTACAATGAGCAGTTCTTC.

This CDR3 is CSARQGSQVNTEAFF. CDR3 bases: TGCAGTGCAAGACAGGGAAGTCAGGTGAACACTGAAGCTTTCTTT. This chain joins TRBV20-1 and TRBJ1-1, with 7 positions matching TRBD1. J was trimmed by 0 bases and V by 6 bases; bases with no gene match: 10. Germline values: CDR1 DFQATT, CDR2 SNEGSKA (reference sequence). The CDR3 consists of 15 residues.